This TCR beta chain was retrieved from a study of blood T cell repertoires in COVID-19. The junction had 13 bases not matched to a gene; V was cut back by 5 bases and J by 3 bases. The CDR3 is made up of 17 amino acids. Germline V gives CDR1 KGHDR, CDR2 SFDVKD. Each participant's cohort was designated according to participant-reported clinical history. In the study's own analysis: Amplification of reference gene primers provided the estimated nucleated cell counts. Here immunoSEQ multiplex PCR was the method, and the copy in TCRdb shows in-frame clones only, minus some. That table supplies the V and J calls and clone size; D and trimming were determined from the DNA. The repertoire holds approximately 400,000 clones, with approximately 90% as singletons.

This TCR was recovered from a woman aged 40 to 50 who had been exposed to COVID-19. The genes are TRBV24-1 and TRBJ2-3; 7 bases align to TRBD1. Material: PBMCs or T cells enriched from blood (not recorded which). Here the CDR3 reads CATSGIQQGTVTDTQYF. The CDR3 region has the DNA TGTGCCACCAGTGGTATCCAACAGGGGACAGTTACAGATACGCAGTATTTT.